This TCR beta chain was sequenced in a study of OX40 agonist ivuxolimab in advanced cancers. The repertoire was sequenced with immunoSEQ multiplex PCR; TCRdb's copy has only in-frame clones and lacks some. The sample records about 140,000 clones, about 92% being singletons. J gave up 1 base and V 6 bases, and 2 bases lay outside the gene matches. Germline assignment: CDR1 SNHLY and CDR2 FYNNEI. This CDR3 has 16 amino acids. The V gene is TRBV2, the J gene TRBJ2-2; 13 bases match TRBD2. The source of this sequence is an adult with an advanced solid tumor such as melanoma, head and neck, liver or kidney cancer. The sequencing used CD4+ or CD8+ T cells sorted from blood, collected in a trial of the OX40 agonist ivuxolimab. The CDR3 region has the DNA TGTGCCAGCAGAGGACTAGCGGGGGTGAACACCGGGGAGCTGTTTTTT. Protein product: CASRGLAGVNTGELFF.